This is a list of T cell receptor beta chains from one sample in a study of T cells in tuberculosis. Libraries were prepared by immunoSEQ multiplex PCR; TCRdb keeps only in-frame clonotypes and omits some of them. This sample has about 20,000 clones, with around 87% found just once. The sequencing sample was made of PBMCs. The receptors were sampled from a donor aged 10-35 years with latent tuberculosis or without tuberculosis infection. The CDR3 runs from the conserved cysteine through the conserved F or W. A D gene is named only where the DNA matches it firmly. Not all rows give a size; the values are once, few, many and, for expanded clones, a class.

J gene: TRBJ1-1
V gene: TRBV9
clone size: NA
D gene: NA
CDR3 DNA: TGTGCCAGCAGCGTAGGGTCCGGGAACACTGAAGCTTTCTTT
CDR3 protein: CASSVGSGNTEAFF

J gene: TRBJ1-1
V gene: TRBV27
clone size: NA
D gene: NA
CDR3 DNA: TGTGCCAGCAGCGTCAGGTCGACCACTGAAGCTTTCTTT
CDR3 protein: CASSVRSTTEAFF

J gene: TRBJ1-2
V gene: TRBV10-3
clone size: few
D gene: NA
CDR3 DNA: TGTGCCATCAGTGATTCGGGGGGTGGATATGGCTACACCTTC
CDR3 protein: CAISDSGGGYGYTF

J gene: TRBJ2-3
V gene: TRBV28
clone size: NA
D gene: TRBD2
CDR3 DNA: TGTGCCAGCAGTTCCAGCGGGGGGCCGGTCACAGATACGCAGTATTTT
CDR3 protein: CASSSSGGPVTDTQYF

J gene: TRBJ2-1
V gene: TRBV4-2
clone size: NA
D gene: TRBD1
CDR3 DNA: TGTGCCAGCAGCCAAGAGGAGGGACAGGGGAGAGAGCAGTTCTTC
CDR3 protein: CASSQEEGQGREQFF

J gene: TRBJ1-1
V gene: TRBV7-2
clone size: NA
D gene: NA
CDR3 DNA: TGTGCCAGCAGCTTAGAGGGAGCCGGACGCCTGAACACTGAAGCTTTCTTT
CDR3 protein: CASSLEGAGRLNTEAFF

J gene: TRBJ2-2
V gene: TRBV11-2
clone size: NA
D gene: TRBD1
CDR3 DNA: TGTGCCAGCAGCTTAGCGGACAGGGGGACCGGGGAGCTGTTTTTT
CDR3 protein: CASSLADRGTGELFF

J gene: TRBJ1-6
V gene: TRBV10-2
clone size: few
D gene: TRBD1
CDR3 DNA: TGCGCCAGCAGGGCCGGGACAGGGGGCTCACCCCTCCACTTT
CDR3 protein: CASRAGTGGSPLHF

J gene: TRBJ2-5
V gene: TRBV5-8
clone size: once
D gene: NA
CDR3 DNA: TGTGCCAGCAGCGCCCAGGGGTTCCAAGAGACCCAGTACTTC
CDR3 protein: CASSAQGFQETQYF

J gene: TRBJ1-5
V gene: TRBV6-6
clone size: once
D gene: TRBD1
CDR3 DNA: TGTGCCAGCAGGCCGGGGACAGGGTTCAATCAGCCCCAGCATTTT
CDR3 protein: CASRPGTGFNQPQHF

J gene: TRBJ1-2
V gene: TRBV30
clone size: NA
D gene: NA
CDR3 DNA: TGTGCCTGGAGGCACGGGCCGAGGGTGGCTGGCTACACCTTC
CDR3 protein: CAWRHGPRVAGYTF

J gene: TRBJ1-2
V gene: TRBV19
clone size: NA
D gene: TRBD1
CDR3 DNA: TGTGCCAGTAGTGCTCCGGGACAGGGAATAAGTGGCTACACCTTC
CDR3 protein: CASSAPGQGISGYTF

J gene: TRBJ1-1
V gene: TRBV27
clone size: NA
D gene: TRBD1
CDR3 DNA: TGTGCCAGCAGTTACAGGACAGGGGACACTGAAGCTTTCTTT
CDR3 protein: CASSYRTGDTEAFF

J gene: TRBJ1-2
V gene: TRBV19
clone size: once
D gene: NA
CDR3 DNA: TGTGCCAGTAGTATTCAGGGCACCTATGGCTACACCTTC
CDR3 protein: CASSIQGTYGYTF

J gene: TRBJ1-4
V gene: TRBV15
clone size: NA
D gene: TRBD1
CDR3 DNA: TGTGCCACCAGCAGAGATTGGACAGGGGTCCGGGAAAAACTGTTTTTT
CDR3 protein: CATSRDWTGVREKLFF

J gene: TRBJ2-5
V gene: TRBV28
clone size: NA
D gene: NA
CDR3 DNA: TGTGCCAGCAGTTTACAGTACCAAGAGACCCAGTACTTC
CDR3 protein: CASSLQYQETQYF

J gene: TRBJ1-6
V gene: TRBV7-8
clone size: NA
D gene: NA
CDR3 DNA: TGTGCCAGCAGTGCCCCCAGGGTGCGCTCACCCCTCCACTTT
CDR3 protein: CASSAPRVRSPLHF

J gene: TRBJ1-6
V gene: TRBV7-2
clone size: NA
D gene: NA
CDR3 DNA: TGTGCCAGCAGCTTAGGGGGGGGACCGGGTTCACCCCTCCACTTT
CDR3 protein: CASSLGGGPGSPLHF

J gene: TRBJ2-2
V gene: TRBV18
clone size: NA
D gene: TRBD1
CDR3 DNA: TGTGCCAGCTCTCCGACAGGGGGCTTACACACCGGGGAGCTGTTTTTT
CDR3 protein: CASSPTGGLHTGELFF

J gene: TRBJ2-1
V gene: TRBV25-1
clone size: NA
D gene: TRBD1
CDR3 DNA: TGTGCCAGCAGTGAAGGCGGGACAGGGGAAAATGAGCAGTTCTTC
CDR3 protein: CASSEGGTGENEQFF

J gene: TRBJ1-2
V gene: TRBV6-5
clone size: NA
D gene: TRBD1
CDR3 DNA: TGTGCCAGCAGTCAAGGGACAGGGTGGGCCTATGGCTACACCTTC
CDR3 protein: CASSQGTGWAYGYTF

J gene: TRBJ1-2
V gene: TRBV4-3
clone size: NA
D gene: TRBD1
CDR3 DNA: TGCGCCAGCAGCCACGACAGGGGGTATGGCTACACCTTC
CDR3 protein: CASSHDRGYGYTF

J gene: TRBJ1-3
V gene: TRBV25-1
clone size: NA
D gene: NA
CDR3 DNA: TGTGCCAGCAGTGATTCAAACGACAATTCTGGAAACACCATATATTTT
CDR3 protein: CASSDSNDNSGNTIYF

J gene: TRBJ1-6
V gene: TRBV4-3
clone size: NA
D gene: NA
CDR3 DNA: TGCGCCAGCAGCCAAGGGGCAGCCTATAATTCACCCCTCCACTTT
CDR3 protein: CASSQGAAYNSPLHF

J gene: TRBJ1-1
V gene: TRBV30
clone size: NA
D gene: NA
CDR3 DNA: TGTGCCTGGCACAGGGTTTCTGAAGCTTTCTTT
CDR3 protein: CAWHRVSEAFF

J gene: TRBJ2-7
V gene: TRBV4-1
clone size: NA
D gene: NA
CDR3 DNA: TGCGCCAGCAGCCGTGGGCCCATCTCCTACGAGCAGTACTTC
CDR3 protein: CASSRGPISYEQYF

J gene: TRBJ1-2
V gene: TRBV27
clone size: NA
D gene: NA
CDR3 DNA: TGTGCCAGCAGTTCTCGAGTGACAGAAGGGACTTTTAAAGGCTACACCTTC
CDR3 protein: CASSSRVTEGTFKGYTF

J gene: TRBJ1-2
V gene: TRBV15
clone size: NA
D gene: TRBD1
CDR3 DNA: TGTGCCACCAGCAGAGATCGGCGGACAGGGGAAGGCTACACCTTC
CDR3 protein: CATSRDRRTGEGYTF

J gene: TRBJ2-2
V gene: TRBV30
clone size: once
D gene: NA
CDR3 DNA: TGTGCCTGTCGGGTCACCGGGGAGCTGTTTTTT
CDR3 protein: CACRVTGELFF

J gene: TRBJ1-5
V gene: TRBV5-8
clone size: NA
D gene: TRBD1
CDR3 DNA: TGTGCCAGCAGCTTCGGGACAGGGGTTTTACAGCCCCAGCATTTT
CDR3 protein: CASSFGTGVLQPQHF

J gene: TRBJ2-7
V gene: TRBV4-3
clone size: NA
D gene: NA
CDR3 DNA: TGCGCCAGCAGCCCAACACGTCCCCCCTACGAGCAGTACTTC
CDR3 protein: CASSPTRPPYEQYF

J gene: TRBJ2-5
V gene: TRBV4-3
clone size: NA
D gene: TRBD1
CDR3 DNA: TGCGCCAGCAGCCAAGGCCTGACAGGGGGCCAAGGAGAGACCCAGTACTTC
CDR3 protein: CASSQGLTGGQGETQYF

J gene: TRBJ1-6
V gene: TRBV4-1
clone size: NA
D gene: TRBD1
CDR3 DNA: TGCGCCAGCAGCCAAGGAGGGATAACAGGGGGATTTCGGGATTCACCCCTCCACTTT
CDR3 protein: CASSQGGITGGFRDSPLHF

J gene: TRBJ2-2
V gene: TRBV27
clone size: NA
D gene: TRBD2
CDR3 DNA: TGTGCCAGCAGTTTATCGTTGGCTAGCGGGTTTCGCAACACCGGGGAGCTGTTTTTT
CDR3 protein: CASSLSLASGFRNTGELFF

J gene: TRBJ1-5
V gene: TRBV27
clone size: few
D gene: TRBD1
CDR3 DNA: TGTGCCAGCAGTTTAGCAGGGACAGGCAATCAGCCCCAGCATTTT
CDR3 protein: CASSLAGTGNQPQHF

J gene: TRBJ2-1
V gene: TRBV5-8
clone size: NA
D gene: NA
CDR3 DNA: TGTGCCAGCAGCCTCGGGTGGGGCGAGCAGTTCTTC
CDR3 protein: CASSLGWGEQFF

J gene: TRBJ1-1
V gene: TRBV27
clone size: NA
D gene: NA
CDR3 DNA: TGTGCCAGCAGTGACCCAGCGAGAAAAAGAAACACTGAAGCTTTCTTT
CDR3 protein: CASSDPARKRNTEAFF

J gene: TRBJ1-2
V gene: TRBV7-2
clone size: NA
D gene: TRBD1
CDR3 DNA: TGTGCCAGCAGCTCCCATGGTGGACAGGGGTTCCATGGCTACACCTTC
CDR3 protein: CASSSHGGQGFHGYTF

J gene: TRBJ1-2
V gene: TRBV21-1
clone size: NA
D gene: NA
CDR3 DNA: TGTGCCAGCAGCAAGGCAGGGGGCAACTCTAACTATGGCTACACCTTC
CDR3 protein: CASSKAGGNSNYGYTF

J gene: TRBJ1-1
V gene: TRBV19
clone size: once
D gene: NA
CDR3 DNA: TGTGCCAGTAGTATGGGGGCTGGGACTGAAGCTTTCTTT
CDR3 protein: CASSMGAGTEAFF

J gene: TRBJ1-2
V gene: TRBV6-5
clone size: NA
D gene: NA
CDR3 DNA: TGTGCCAGCAGCCCGACAGTTTACTATGGCTACACCTTC
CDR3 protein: CASSPTVYYGYTF

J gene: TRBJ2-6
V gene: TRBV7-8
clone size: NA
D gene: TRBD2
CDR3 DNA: TGTGCCAGCAGCTTCTTCCTAGCGGGGGGGCCCTCGTTAGGGGCCAACGTCCTGACTTTC
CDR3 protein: CASSFFLAGGPSLGANVLTF

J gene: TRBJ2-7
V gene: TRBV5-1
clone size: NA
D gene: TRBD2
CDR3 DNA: TGCGCCAGCAGCTTCGGGGGGTACGAGCAGTACTTC
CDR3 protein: CASSFGGYEQYF

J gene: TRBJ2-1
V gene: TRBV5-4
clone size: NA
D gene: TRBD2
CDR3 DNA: TGTGCCAGTAGCCGCCCCCAGGGGCGGGGGGTTCACAATGAGCAGTTCTTC
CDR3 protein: CASSRPQGRGVHNEQFF

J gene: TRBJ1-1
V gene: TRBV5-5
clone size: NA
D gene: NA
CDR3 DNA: TGTGCCAGCAGCTTGGAGTGGGCGAACACTGAAGCTTTCTTT
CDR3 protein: CASSLEWANTEAFF

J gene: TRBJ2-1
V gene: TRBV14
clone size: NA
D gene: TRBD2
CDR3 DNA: TGTGCCAGCAGCCTCCTAGGGACGGTTCCGGGACTAGCCTCTTACAATGAGCAGTTCTTC
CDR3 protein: CASSLLGTVPGLASYNEQFF

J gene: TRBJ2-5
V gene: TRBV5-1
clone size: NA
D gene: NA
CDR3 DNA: TGCGCCAGCAGCTTGGCCCCAGGACAAGAGACCCAGTACTTC
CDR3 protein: CASSLAPGQETQYF

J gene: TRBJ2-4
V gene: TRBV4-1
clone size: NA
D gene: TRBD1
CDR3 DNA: TGCGCCAGCAGCAAGACAGGGCTAGCCAAAAACATTCAGTACTTC
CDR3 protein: CASSKTGLAKNIQYF

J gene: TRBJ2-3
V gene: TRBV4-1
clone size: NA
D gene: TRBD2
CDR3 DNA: TGCGCCAGCAGCCAAGACTCCCTTCTAGCGGGGGGGTATGATACGCAGTATTTT
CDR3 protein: CASSQDSLLAGGYDTQYF

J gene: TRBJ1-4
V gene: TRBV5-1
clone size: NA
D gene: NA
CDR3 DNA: TGCGCCAGCAGCTTCAGGGGAGCAACTAATGAAAAACTGTTTTTT
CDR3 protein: CASSFRGATNEKLFF

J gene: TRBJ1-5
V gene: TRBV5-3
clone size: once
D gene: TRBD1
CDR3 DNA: TGTGCCAGAAGCTGCGACAGGGGCAATCAGCCCCAGCATTTT
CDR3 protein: CARSCDRGNQPQHF

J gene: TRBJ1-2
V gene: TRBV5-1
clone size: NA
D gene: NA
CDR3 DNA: TGCGCCAGCAGCTTGGAGGATACGGACAATGGCTACACCTTC
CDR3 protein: CASSLEDTDNGYTF

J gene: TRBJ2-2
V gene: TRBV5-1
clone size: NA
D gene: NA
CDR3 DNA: TGCGCCAAAACTCGGGGAGAGAACACCGGGGAGCTGTTTTTT
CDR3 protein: CAKTRGENTGELFF

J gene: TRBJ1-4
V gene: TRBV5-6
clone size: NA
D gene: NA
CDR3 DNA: TGTGCCAGCAGCTTGGGACAAACGGGGGAAAAACTGTTTTTT
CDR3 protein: CASSLGQTGEKLFF

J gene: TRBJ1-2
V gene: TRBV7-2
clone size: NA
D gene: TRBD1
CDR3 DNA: TGTGCCAGCAGCTCCTCGGACAGGGGCAACTATGGCTACACCTTC
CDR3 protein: CASSSSDRGNYGYTF

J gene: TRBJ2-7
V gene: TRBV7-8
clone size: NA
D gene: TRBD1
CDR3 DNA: TGTGCCAGCAGCTGGGGACAGGGGCTTGAGCAGTACTTC
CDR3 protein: CASSWGQGLEQYF

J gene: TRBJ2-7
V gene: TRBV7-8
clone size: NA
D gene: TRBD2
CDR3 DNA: TGTGCCAGCAGCTCGTACTCTTTAGCGGGGGAGGAAGAGCAGTACTTC
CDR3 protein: CASSSYSLAGEEEQYF

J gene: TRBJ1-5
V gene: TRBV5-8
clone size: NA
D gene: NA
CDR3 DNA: TGTGCCAGCAGAAAAGACGGGGGTTTTAGTCAGCCCCAGCATTTT
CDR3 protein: CASRKDGGFSQPQHF

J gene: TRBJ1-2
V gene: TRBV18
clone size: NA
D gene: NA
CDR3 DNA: TGTGCCAGCTCACCAGGGGGAGGTGGCTACACCTTC
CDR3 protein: CASSPGGGGYTF